This T cell receptor beta chain came from a study of blood T cell repertoires in COVID-19. Germline assignment: CDR1 MNHEY and CDR2 SVGEGT. This CDR3 has 16 amino acids. V dropped 2 bases and J dropped 5; count of bases not matched to a gene: 12. Only in-frame clones appear in the TCRdb table, and some are missing; sequencing was by immunoSEQ multiplex PCR. The data hold roughly 87,000 clones, with about 83% observed a single time. V is TRBV6-2 or TRBV6-3 and J is TRBJ2-7; 7 bases are shared with TRBD1. This sequence was found in a human donor in a cohort sampled during active COVID-19. Sequencing was done on a sample of peripheral blood. In nucleotides, the CDR3 is TGTGCCAGCAGTTACCCCAAGAACAGGGGTGGGAACGAGCAGTACTTC. It encodes CASSYPKNRGGNEQYF.